These T cell receptor beta chains were read from a single sample in a study of cytomegalovirus exposure and HLA in healthy donors. Produced via immunoSEQ multiplex PCR; TCRdb's table is partial and in-frame only. The sample lists roughly 100,000 clones; around 15% were seen once. The sample consisted of PBMCs. The receptors stem from a female donor in good health and CMV-seronegative. CDR3s include the opening cysteine and the closing phenylalanine or tryptophan. A D gene is named only where the DNA matches it firmly. A clone size is listed for some rows: how often the clone was seen (once, few, many), or a class if it is expanded.

D gene: -; V gene: TRBV15; J gene: TRBJ2-1; CDR3 length: 11; clone size: -; CDR3 DNA: TGTGCCACCAGCAAATTCGATGAGCAGTTCTTC; CDR3 protein: CATSKFDEQFF
D gene: -; V gene: TRBV5-1; J gene: TRBJ1-3; CDR3 length: 15; clone size: few; CDR3 DNA: TGCGCCAGCAGCCCTGGAGGGGGGGCTGGAAACACCATATATTTT; CDR3 protein: CASSPGGGAGNTIYF
D gene: -; V gene: TRBV11-2; J gene: TRBJ2-3; CDR3 length: 14; clone size: few; CDR3 DNA: TGTGCCAGCAGCTTGACTAGAGGGAGGGATACGCAGTATTTT; CDR3 protein: CASSLTRGRDTQYF
D gene: TRBD1; V gene: TRBV6-6; J gene: TRBJ1-1; CDR3 length: 14; clone size: -; CDR3 DNA: TGTGCCAGCAGTTCCGGGACAGGGAGAGGTGAAGCTTTCTTT; CDR3 protein: CASSSGTGRGEAFF
D gene: TRBD1; V gene: TRBV2; J gene: TRBJ2-5; CDR3 length: 12; clone size: few; CDR3 DNA: TGTGCCACACAGGGACAGGGGGAGACCCAGTACTTC; CDR3 protein: CATQGQGETQYF
D gene: TRBD1; V gene: TRBV28; J gene: TRBJ1-4; CDR3 length: 14; clone size: few; CDR3 DNA: TGTGCCAGCATCGAAAGACAGGGTGTTGAAAAACTGTTTTTT; CDR3 protein: CASIERQGVEKLFF
D gene: -; V gene: TRBV5-1; J gene: TRBJ2-3; CDR3 length: 11; clone size: -; CDR3 DNA: TGCGCCAGCAGCTCAACAGGTACGCAGTATTTT; CDR3 protein: CASSSTGTQYF
D gene: -; V gene: TRBV6-6; J gene: TRBJ1-4; CDR3 length: 15; clone size: -; CDR3 DNA: TGTGCCAGCAGTTTTTGGGAGTCAACTAATGAAAAACTGTTTTTT; CDR3 protein: CASSFWESTNEKLFF
D gene: TRBD1; V gene: TRBV29-1; J gene: TRBJ1-1; CDR3 length: 14; clone size: -; CDR3 DNA: TGCAGCGTGTACAGGGGTGGGGTGAACACTGAAGCTTTCTTT; CDR3 protein: CSVYRGGVNTEAFF
D gene: TRBD2; V gene: TRBV27; J gene: TRBJ2-3; CDR3 length: 13; clone size: few; CDR3 DNA: TGTGCCAGCAGTGGAAGGGAGGGAGATACGCAGTATTTT; CDR3 protein: CASSGREGDTQYF
D gene: TRBD1; V gene: TRBV19; J gene: TRBJ1-5; CDR3 length: 15; clone size: few; CDR3 DNA: TGTGCCAGTAGTAGTGCCGGGACAGGAGGCCAGCCCCAGCATTTT; CDR3 protein: CASSSAGTGGQPQHF
D gene: -; V gene: TRBV9; J gene: TRBJ2-3; CDR3 length: 16; clone size: -; CDR3 DNA: TGTGCCAGCAGCGTAACCCTAGAGGGGGGGCACGACACGCAGTATTTT; CDR3 protein: CASSVTLEGGHDTQYF
D gene: TRBD1; V gene: TRBV18; J gene: TRBJ2-5; CDR3 length: 15; clone size: few; CDR3 DNA: TGTGCCAGCTCGCGACAGGGGGCGATAGAAGAGACCCAGTACTTC; CDR3 protein: CASSRQGAIEETQYF
D gene: TRBD1; V gene: TRBV29-1; J gene: TRBJ2-6; CDR3 length: 14; clone size: -; CDR3 DNA: TGCAGCGTTTTAGACAGGGCTGGGGCCAACGTCCTGACTTTC; CDR3 protein: CSVLDRAGANVLTF
D gene: TRBD2; V gene: TRBV7-2; J gene: TRBJ2-4; CDR3 length: 15; clone size: few; CDR3 DNA: TGTGCCAGCAGCCCCCATAGCGGGAAGCTCAGCATTCAGTACTTC; CDR3 protein: CASSPHSGKLSIQYF
D gene: TRBD1; V gene: TRBV6-5; J gene: TRBJ1-2; CDR3 length: 15; clone size: -; CDR3 DNA: TGTGCCAGCACCCGGACAGGGACCGCTAACTATGGCTACACCTTC; CDR3 protein: CASTRTGTANYGYTF
D gene: TRBD1; V gene: TRBV19; J gene: TRBJ1-6; CDR3 length: 15; clone size: few; CDR3 DNA: TGTGCCACTACAACAGGGGGCTCCTATAATTCACCCCTCCACTTT; CDR3 protein: CATTTGGSYNSPLHF
D gene: TRBD1; V gene: TRBV5-6; J gene: TRBJ1-2; CDR3 length: 16; clone size: -; CDR3 DNA: TGTGCCAGCAGCCCCCCGACAGGGGGCGCTGGCTATGGCTACACCTTC; CDR3 protein: CASSPPTGGAGYGYTF
D gene: -; V gene: TRBV15; J gene: TRBJ1-5; CDR3 length: 16; clone size: -; CDR3 DNA: TGTGCCACCGGCAGAGACCCCAGGGGTAGGGATCAGCCCCAGCATTTT; CDR3 protein: CATGRDPRGRDQPQHF
D gene: -; V gene: TRBV13; J gene: TRBJ1-1; CDR3 length: 14; clone size: -; CDR3 DNA: TGTGCCAGCAGCGATAGGGGATTTGGCGCTGAAGCTTTCTTT; CDR3 protein: CASSDRGFGAEAFF
D gene: TRBD2; V gene: TRBV9; J gene: TRBJ2-3; CDR3 length: 16; clone size: few; CDR3 DNA: TGTGCCAGCAGCGTCGGACTAGCGGGAGGAAGTGATACGCAGTATTTT; CDR3 protein: CASSVGLAGGSDTQYF
D gene: TRBD1; V gene: TRBV10-3; J gene: TRBJ1-1; CDR3 length: 16; clone size: -; CDR3 DNA: TGTGCCATCAGCTCGACAGGGCCCACTACAAGCACTGAAGCTTTCTTT; CDR3 protein: CAISSTGPTTSTEAFF